Listed here are 11 T cell receptor beta chains from one sample, sequenced in a study of CD8+ T cells in alopecia areata. Treatment defined: oral pan-JAK inhibitor, 5-10 mg twice daily. Extracted RNA was reverse transcribed into cDNA, the sequencing template. Produced via immunoSEQ multiplex PCR; TCRdb's table is partial and in-frame only. The sample gives about 160,000 clones, 65% of which show up once; approximately 0.91% is in the top ten. Sequencing was performed on CD4+ T cells sorted from blood, taken at week 4, from a patient treated with tofacitinib. The receptors come from a human donor with alopecia areata.

CDR3 in amino acids: CASHLHRGSPLHF. CDR3 sequence (DNA): TGTGCCTCGCACCTCCACCGCGGTTCACCCCTCCACTTT. The chain recombines TRBV30 with TRBJ1-6; no reliable D call. Between the trimmed V and J ends, which lost 7 bases and 9 bases, there was a span of 16 bases. The CDR3 covers 13 residues. Germline V lookup: CDR1 GTSNPN, CDR2 SVGIG (reference sequence).

CDR3 sequence: CASSEWTGQGYNEQFF. The CDR3, as DNA: TGTGCCAGCAGTGAATGGACGGGACAGGGATACAATGAGCAGTTCTTC. The rearrangement joins TRBV25-1 to TRBJ2-1, with 9 bases lining up with TRBD1. The CDR3 is 16 residues long. V shed 1 base and J 4 bases; nucleotides not matched to a gene: 5. Germline CDR1 is MGHDK and CDR2 is SYGVNS. The full variable domain, its missing parts supplied by reference TRBV25-1 and TRBJ2-1, is EADIYQTPRYLVIGTGKKITLECSQTMGHDKMYWYQQDPGMELHLIHYSYGVNSTEKGDLSSESTVSRIRTEHFPLTLESARPSHTSQYLCASSEWTGQGYNEQFFGPGTRLTVL.

The V gene is TRBV27, the J gene TRBJ2-5, with a possible D match to TRBD1 (6 bases). CDR3 length equals 14 residues. V lost 6 bases and J 5 bases, leaving 16 bases between the germline ends. Germline CDR1 MNHEY, CDR2 SMNVEV (reference sequence). CDR3 sequence: CASRVPGHWETQYF. DNA of the CDR3: TGTGCCAGCAGAGTACCGGGACATTGGGAGACCCAGTACTTC.

Comments on this clone: Other DNA sequences in this sample translate to the same CDR3. The chain combines TRBV5-1 with TRBJ1-1; the D is unclear. The CDR3 is 13 residues long. V lost 4 bases, J lost 0 bases, and 7 bases lay in between. CDR1 is SGHRS, CDR2 YFSETQ, per germline. The DNA for the CDR3 is TGCGCCAGCAGCCTGGTCATGAACACTGAAGCTTTCTTT. Amino acids: CASSLVMNTEAFF. The full variable domain, completed using reference TRBV5-1 and TRBJ1-1, is KAGVTQTPRYLIKTRGQQVTLSCSPISGHRSVSWYQQTPGQGLQFLFEYFSETQRNKGNFPGRFSGRQFSNSRSEMNVSTLELGDSALYLCASSLVMNTEAFFGQGTRLTVV.

This clone showed up just once. The chain couples TRBV29-1 to TRBJ1-1; D is perhaps TRBD1 (6 bases). Germline CDR1 SQVTM, CDR2 ANQGSEA. V was pared by 0 bases and J by 3 bases, with 11 bases between. The CDR3 is 14 residues long. CDR3 in amino acids: CSVEDRGHHTEAFF. CDR3 bases: TGCAGCGTTGAAGATCGGGGACATCACACTGAAGCTTTCTTT.

This chain uses TRBV6-5 with TRBJ1-1; D possibly corresponds to TRBD1 (5 bases). V was clipped by 7 bases and J by 11 bases, with 20 bases between them. The CDR3 totals 13 residues. Germline loops: CDR1 MNHEY, CDR2 SVGAGI. As DNA, the CDR3 is TGTGCCAGCACCGTCGGTGGGGGACTTCGGGCTTTCTTT. Its protein is CASTVGGGLRAFF.

Points on this clone: The same CDR3 arises from other DNA sequences in this sample as well. This rearrangement joins TRBV27 to TRBJ2-7; possible D gene TRBD1, 6 bases. This CDR3 contains 12 residues. Germline CDR1 MNHEY, CDR2 SMNVEV (reference sequence). Trimming pared 5 bases from V and 4 bases from J, leaving 9 bases between. The CDR3 spells CASSLTGYEQYF. DNA of the CDR3: TGTGCCAGCAGTCTCACAGGGTACGAGCAGTACTTC.

This clone was observed a single time. The chain uses TRBV29-1 and TRBJ1-1, with D possibly being TRBD1 (5 bases). The V gene lost 4 bases and the J gene lost 10 bases, with 13 bases spanning the gap. CDR3 size: 11 residues. Looked up from germline, CDR1 is SQVTM and CDR2 is ANQGSEA. CDR3 sequence: CSVGDSRGAFF. CDR3 DNA: TGCAGCGTTGGGGACTCCAGAGGAGCTTTCTTT.

In its sample, this clone was seen a few times. This chain connects TRBV29-1 to TRBJ2-5; 8 bases are a match to TRBD1. The trim removed 7 bases at V and 7 bases at J, leaving 5 bases unmatched. The CDR3 extends over 11 amino acids. Germline-derived CDR1 and CDR2 are SQVTM and ANQGSEA. This CDR3 is CSGKDRGTQYF. In nucleotides, the CDR3 is TGCAGCGGAAAAGACAGGGGGACCCAGTACTTC. The full variable domain, completed using reference TRBV29-1 and TRBJ2-5, is SAVISQKPSRDICQRGTSLTIQCQVDSQVTMMFWYRQQPGQSLTLIATANQGSEATYESGFVIDKFPISRPNLTFSTLTVSNMSPEDSSIYLCSGKDRGTQYFGPGTRLLVL.

The V gene is TRBV20-1, the J gene TRBJ2-1; D unclear. CDR1 and CDR2 (germline): DFQATT, SNEGSKA (reference sequence). Trimming left V 6 bases short and J 10 bases short, with 10 bases between. This CDR3 contains 10 residues. CDR3 region: CSAATAEQFF. CDR3 DNA: TGCAGTGCGGCGACTGCCGAGCAGTTCTTC.

This clone has just a few counts. The CDR3 region has the DNA TGCAGCTCTAGCGGGGGGAAAGGAGATACGCAGTATTTT. Translation gives CSSSGGKGDTQYF. V and J are TRBV29-1 and TRBJ2-3, with 11 bases that match TRBD2. V gave up 8 bases and J gave up 5 bases; unmatched junction bases: 6. The length of the CDR3 is 13 residues. CDR1 and CDR2 (germline): SQVTM, ANQGSEA.